The 7 T cell receptor beta chains below were found in one sample sequenced in a study of PD-1 blockade in classical Hodgkin lymphoma. The table came from immunoSEQ multiplex PCR; TCRdb's copy has only in-frame clones and leaves some out. The sample shows around 93,000 clones, more than 70% of them seen only once. Time point described: cycle 4 day 1 (C4D1), after about 6 weeks of nivolumab. The patients all showed relapse after autologous stem cell transplantation, while their brentuximab vedotin exposure varied. Specimen: peripheral blood mononuclear cells (PBMCs), collected before the fourth cycle of nivolumab. These TCRs come from a human donor with classical Hodgkin lymphoma.

This clone was recorded a few times. This chain links TRBV5-6 with TRBJ1-2; 7 bases agree with TRBD1. The germline CDR1 and CDR2 sequences are SGHDT and YYEEEE. The V segment lost 4 bases and the J segment 1 base; nucleotides outside the gene matches: 7. This CDR3 contains 15 residues. The CDR3 nucleotides are TGTGCCAGCAGCCCCGCCGGGACAGATAACTATGGCTACACCTTC. Its protein product is CASSPAGTDNYGYTF.

The chain couples TRBV9 to TRBJ2-7; 8 bases fit TRBD2. This CDR3 spans 16 amino acids. V dropped 3 bases and J dropped 0; count of bases not matched to a gene: 8. Per germline, CDR1 SGDLS and CDR2 YYNGEE. CDR3 coding DNA: TGTGCCAGCAGCGAATCAGGACTAGCAGCCTCCTACGAGCAGTACTTC. Amino acid sequence: CASSESGLAASYEQYF.

This clone showed up just once. The chain combines TRBV6-5 with TRBJ2-5; possible D gene TRBD2, 5 bases. From germline, CDR1 is MNHEY and CDR2 SVGAGI. V dropped 2 bases and J dropped 7 bases, with 11 bases sitting between them. The CDR3 runs to 13 residues. The CDR3 nucleotides are TGTGCCAGCAGTTACGAGGGAGTGGGGACCCAGTACTTC. This codes for CASSYEGVGTQYF.

The genes are TRBV2 and TRBJ1-5; D gene uncertain. The CDR3 contains 13 residues. Germline V gene data show CDR1 as SNHLY and CDR2 as FYNNEI. V was trimmed by 5 bases and J by 6 bases, leaving 11 bases between them. CDR3 sequence reads: CASSPGLPQPQHF. The CDR3 nucleotides are TGTGCCAGCAGTCCGGGCCTCCCTCAGCCCCAGCATTTT.

This clone was seen once. The rearrangement links TRBV5-1 to TRBJ2-7; tentatively, D is TRBD1 (5 bases). The ends were cut back, 1 base at V and 2 bases at J, with 10 bases in the middle. Germline V gene sequence: CDR1 SGHRS, CDR2 YFSETQ. The CDR3 loop spans 14 amino acids. The CDR3 coding sequence is TGCGCCAGCAGCTTGATAGGGGTACCCTACGAGCAGTACTTC. Residues: CASSLIGVPYEQYF.

This chain links TRBV18 with TRBJ2-3, with D hard to call. Trimming shortened V by 1 base and J by 2 bases, and 10 bases separated the two germline ends. Germline-derived CDR1 and CDR2 are KGHSH and LQKENI. CDR3 length: 15 residues. Here the CDR3 DNA reads TGTGCCAGCTCACCACAAGGCCTACCCACAGATACGCAGTATTTT. Translated, it gives CASSPQGLPTDTQYF.

As concerns this clone: The same CDR3 can be traced to other DNA sequences in this sample. This sequence joins TRBV6-5 and TRBJ2-5; D is ambiguous. Germline CDR1 is MNHEY and CDR2 is SVGAGI. The V end lost 5 bases, the J end lost 1 base, and 2 bases lay between the germline ends. The CDR3 totals 11 residues. CDR3 in amino acids: CASSRQETQYF. CDR3 bases: TGTGCCAGCAGTCGCCAAGAGACCCAGTACTTC.